This TCR beta chain appears in the sequencing data of a study of a mutant IDH1 vaccine in newly diagnosed glioma. As for the study in general: There were roughly 62% males and about 38% females among treated patients, whose mean age was approximately 38 years. Radiotherapy, temozolomide, or both had been given previously, and both were given to most.

Study-wide findings and caveats: Detectable vaccine-induced immune responses arose in around 93% of patients. Top peripheral T cell clonotype shifts appeared unrelated to pseudoprogression.

The CDR3 length is 14 residues. The V gene's germline CDR1 is MDHEN and CDR2 SYDVKM. V lost 5 bases and J lost 7, with 17 bases in between. Noted time point: baseline, week 1 (first vaccination visit). Stated treatment: pre-vaccination baseline after standard-of-care therapy. Produced via immunoSEQ multiplex PCR; TCRdb's table is partial and in-frame only. Of about 100,000 clones listed, roughly 77% are singletons. Regarding this clone: Its antigen is unidentified.

The J gene is TRBJ1-1, the V gene TRBV28; the D is unclear. The sequencing used PBMCs, collected from a glioma patient treated with radiotherapy, temozolomide or both. This TCR derives from a man between 35 and 55 years old with glioma. CDR3 in DNA: TGTGCCAGCAGTCCACACCCCAACGCAGGTGAAGCTTTCTTT. Translation gives CASSPHPNAGEAFF.